Listed here are 30 T cell receptor beta chains from one sample, sequenced in a study of CD8 T cells in Susac syndrome. An amount of RNA that ranged from roughly 0.5 to 1 ug was reverse transcribed with random hexamers. From the immunoSEQ multiplex PCR reads, TCRdb called clonotypes with MiXCR, one entry per CDR3 protein. The sample holds 95,000 to 150,000 distinct CDR3 sequences, just under 95% seen once. Material for sequencing was CD8+ T cells from PBMCs. These receptor sequences come from a human donor with Susac syndrome.

This sequence joins TRBV5-1 and TRBJ2-7; D is perhaps TRBD2 (6 bases). The CDR3 is 17 amino acids. V lost 0 bases and J lost 4, with 20 bases in between. Germline-derived CDR1 and CDR2 are SGHRS and YFSETQ. Written as DNA, the CDR3 is TGCGCCAGCAGCTTGGCATTAGCGGCAGGACCCCAGTACGAGCAGTACTTC. Protein product: CASSLALAAGPQYEQYF.

The CDR3 DNA sequence: TGCAGCGTTGTTTCTGGGGGGGAGACCCAGTACTTC. It specifies CSVVSGGETQYF. The chain is built from TRBV29-1 and TRBJ2-5; D perhaps matches TRBD2 (6 bases). The CDR3 length is 12 residues. Germline lookup yields CDR1 SQVTM and CDR2 ANQGSEA. Trimming pared 4 bases from V and 5 bases from J, leaving 11 bases between.

This chain connects TRBV4-3 to TRBJ2-7, with 10 bases identical to TRBD1. The CDR3 totals 15 residues. Looked up from germline, CDR1 is LGHNA and CDR2 is YSLEER. With V trimmed by 3 bases and J by 7 bases, 9 bases remained unmatched. DNA of the CDR3: TGCGCCAGCAGCCATTCTAGGACAGGGGGTCAAGAGCAGTACTTC. Its translation is CASSHSRTGGQEQYF.

V usage is TRBV13 and J usage is TRBJ1-1, with TRBD1 matching 9 bases. The CDR3 loop spans 14 amino acids. Germline V gives CDR1 PRHDT, CDR2 FYEKMQ (reference sequence). The trim removed 5 bases at V and 5 bases at J, leaving 6 bases unmatched. CDR3 amino acids: CASSQGTGKTEAFF. The CDR3 DNA reads as TGTGCCAGCAGCCAAGGGACAGGGAAAACTGAAGCTTTCTTT.

V is TRBV12-3 or TRBV12-4 and J is TRBJ1-4; no definite D call. The CDR3 spans 15 residues. Trimming removed 0 bases from V and 4 bases from J, with 9 bases in between. The CDR3 loop is CASSLADGFNEKLFF. CDR3 sequence (DNA): TGTGCCAGCAGTTTAGCTGATGGGTTTAATGAAAAACTGTTTTTT.

This chain connects TRBV11-2 to TRBJ1-5, with a possible D match to TRBD1 (6 bases). The CDR3 runs 15 residues. CDR1 is SGHAT and CDR2 is FQNNGV in the germline V gene. Between the trimmed V and J ends, which lost 4 bases and 1 base, there was a span of 11 bases. The CDR3 bases are TGTGCCAGCAGCTCGAGTCAGGGGAGCAATCAGCCCCAGCATTTT. Its translation: CASSSSQGSNQPQHF.

The genes are TRBV3-1 and TRBJ2-7, with D unresolved. The CDR3 contains 12 residues. CDR1 is LGHDT and CDR2 is YNNKEL in the germline V gene (reference sequence). The V and J ends lost 5 bases and 6 bases respectively, with 11 bases between them. Here the CDR3 reads CASSVMGVEQYF. For the CDR3, the DNA is TGTGCCAGCAGCGTTATGGGCGTCGAGCAGTACTTC.

The genes are TRBV27 and TRBJ2-7; no clear D. The CDR3 has 14 residues. V lost 6 bases and J lost 1, with 13 bases in between. CDR1 and CDR2 (germline): MNHEY, SMNVEV (reference sequence). CDR3 coding DNA: TGTGCCAGCAGCCAATTCTTTAATTCCTACGAGCAGTACTTC. Translating gives CASSQFFNSYEQYF.

This sequence joins TRBV9 and TRBJ2-7, with 15 bases identical to TRBD2. The germline V gene encodes CDR1 SGDLS and CDR2 YYNGEE. This CDR3 has 18 amino acids. Losses at the gene ends were 0 bases for V and 1 base for J; bases not matched to a gene: 5. The CDR3 DNA follows: TGTGCCAGCAGCGTAGGGGGACTAGCGGGGGGACCGTCCTACGAGCAGTACTTC. Translation gives CASSVGGLAGGPSYEQYF.

The V call is TRBV12-3 or TRBV12-4, the J call TRBJ1-2; 8 bases are a match to TRBD1. V lost 5 bases and J lost 8; bases outside the gene matches: 7. The CDR3 runs 13 residues. Written as DNA, the CDR3 is TGTGCCAGCAGTACCCCGGACAGGGTAGGCTACACCTTC. Amino acid sequence: CASSTPDRVGYTF.

Written as DNA, the CDR3 is TGTGCCAGCAGCTTAGAAATTAGCGGGGCTGCAGATACGCAGTATTTT. It is translated as CASSLEISGAADTQYF. This chain joins TRBV7-9 and TRBJ2-3; 8 nucleotides align to TRBD2. The germline V gene has CDR1 SEHNR and CDR2 FQNEAQ (reference sequence). The V segment lost 1 base and the J segment 4 bases; nucleotides outside the gene matches: 7. The CDR3 length is 16 residues.

The chain recombines TRBV29-1 with TRBJ1-2; TRBD1 is a possible D gene (6 bases). Germline assignment: CDR1 SQVTM and CDR2 ANQGSEA. This CDR3 spans 13 amino acids. Trimming removed 6 bases from V and 6 bases from J, with 17 bases in between. The CDR3 here is CSVDSVQGHGYTF. In nucleotides, the CDR3 is TGCAGCGTCGATTCCGTGCAGGGGCATGGCTACACCTTC.

This clonotype has only one observation. The V and J genes are TRBV19 and TRBJ1-2, with no clear D. Looked up from germline, CDR1 is LNHDA and CDR2 is SQIVND (reference sequence). Trimming removed 1 base at V and 6 bases at J, with 9 bases between. The CDR3 loop spans 13 amino acids. CDR3 DNA: TGTGCCAGTAGTATAGGATCACCCGATGGCTACACCTTC. Protein: CASSIGSPDGYTF.

This clonotype is a singleton in its sample. V gene TRBV9 combines with J gene TRBJ1-2, with unresolved D. CDR1 is SGDLS, CDR2 YYNGEE, per germline. Trimming removed 3 bases at V and 7 bases at J, with 16 bases between. CDR3 length equals 14 residues. The CDR3 loop reads CASSAFDTYSGYTF. CDR3 coding DNA: TGTGCCAGCAGCGCCTTCGACACCTACAGTGGCTACACCTTC. The complete variable domain, with remaining parts taken from reference TRBV9 and TRBJ1-2, reads DSGVTQTPKHLITATGQRVTLRCSPRSGDLSVYWYQQSLDQGLQFLIQYYNGEERAKGNILERFSAQQFPDLHSELNLSSLELGDSALYFCASSAFDTYSGYTFGSGTRLTVV.

The CDR3 coding sequence is TGTGCCAGCAGCGTAGGACTAGCCGGGACCCAGTACTTC. Amino acid sequence: CASSVGLAGTQYF. This chain joins TRBV9 and TRBJ2-5, with 7 bases fitting TRBD2. There are 13 residues in the CDR3. CDR1 SGDLS and CDR2 YYNGEE come from the germline V gene. Unmatched junction bases numbered 3, after V lost 0 bases and J lost 7 bases.

This clonotype was recorded only once. The CDR3 region is CASSHIGAGDLDTQYF. Written as DNA, the CDR3 is TGTGCCAGCAGCCACATCGGGGCAGGGGATCTCGATACGCAGTATTTT. The V and J genes are TRBV5-6 and TRBJ2-3; a possible D gene is TRBD1 (6 bases). CDR1 and CDR2 (germline): SGHDT, YYEEEE. The V gene lost 4 bases and the J gene lost 6 bases, with 21 bases spanning the gap. CDR3 length: 16 residues.

The table lists this clonotype with a few counts. The gene calls are TRBV7-9 and TRBJ2-5; TRBD1 might be the D (6 bases). This CDR3 has 14 residues. Germline lookup yields CDR1 SEHNR and CDR2 FQNEAQ (reference sequence). Trimming took off 0 bases at V and 2 bases at J, with 7 bases between the two ends. CDR3 sequence: CASSLATGQETQYF. The CDR3 bases are TGTGCCAGCAGCTTAGCGACAGGACAAGAGACCCAGTACTTC.

This clonotype is a singleton in its sample. The chain links TRBV20-1 to TRBJ2-7, with D perhaps TRBD1 (6 bases). The CDR3 has 14 amino acids. V gave up 6 bases and J gave up 0 bases, with 15 bases separating them. In germline, CDR1 is DFQATT, CDR2 SNEGSKA (reference sequence). CDR3: CSATGTLGSYEQYF. As DNA, the CDR3 is TGCAGTGCCACAGGGACGTTGGGCTCCTACGAGCAGTACTTC.

The chain employs TRBV7-9 and TRBJ2-6; D may correspond to TRBD1 or TRBD2 (6 bases each). CDR3 size: 13 residues. Deletions cut 10 bases from V and 6 bases from J, with 13 bases between. CDR1 SEHNR and CDR2 FQNEAQ come from the germline V gene (reference sequence). CDR3 loop: CAILRGVANVLTF. CDR3 nucleotides: TGTGCCATCCTAAGGGGGGTGGCCAACGTCCTGACTTTC.

The V and J genes are TRBV7-2 and TRBJ2-1; 9 positions agree with TRBD2. CDR1 SGHTA and CDR2 FQGNSA come from the germline V gene. V trimming: 1 base; J trimming: 8 bases; junction bases outside the gene matches: 6. The CDR3 runs 15 residues. CDR3 coding DNA: TGTGCCAGCAGCTTAGAGGGACTAGCATTCGATGAGCAGTTCTTC. This translates into CASSLEGLAFDEQFF. The variable domain in full, completed from reference TRBV7-2 and TRBJ2-1, reads GAGVSQSPSNKVTEKGKDVELRCDPISGHTALYWYRQSLGQGLEFLIYFQGNSAPDKSGLPSDRFSAERTGGSVSTLTIQRTQQEDSAVYLCASSLEGLAFDEQFFGPGTRLTVL.

This chain links TRBV20-1 with TRBJ1-5, with D tentatively TRBD1 (5 bases). The CDR3 has 16 residues. Germline lookup yields CDR1 DFQATT and CDR2 SNEGSKA (reference sequence). V shed 4 bases and J shed 0 bases, with 16 bases lying between them. CDR3: CSAMGRDSDSNQPQHF. The CDR3 coding sequence is TGCAGTGCTATGGGAAGAGACAGTGATAGCAATCAGCCCCAGCATTTT.

This chain connects TRBV27 to TRBJ1-1; 7 nucleotides line up with TRBD1. V shed 6 bases and J 6 bases; nucleotides not matched to a gene: 7. The CDR3 has 13 residues. In germline, CDR1 is MNHEY, CDR2 SMNVEV (reference sequence). The CDR3, as DNA: TGTGCCAGCAGGCTTACAGGGGTATCTGAAGCTTTCTTT. Translation gives CASRLTGVSEAFF.

V usage is TRBV13 and J usage is TRBJ1-6; TRBD1 agrees at 8 bases. There are 14 residues in the CDR3. Germline V CDR1 and CDR2: PRHDT, FYEKMQ (reference sequence). J gave up 7 bases and V 5 bases, and 4 bases lay outside the gene matches. Here the CDR3 reads CASSTRTGNSPLHF. CDR3 nucleotide sequence: TGTGCCAGCAGCACACGGACAGGGAATTCACCCCTCCACTTT.

V is TRBV29-1 and J is TRBJ2-3, with 7 bases aligning to TRBD1. The CDR3 is 15 residues long. In germline, CDR1 is SQVTM, CDR2 ANQGSEA. With 3 bases clipped from V and 4 bases from J, the junction kept 10 bases outside the gene matches. The CDR3 bases are TGCAGCGTTGATGAGATAGGGGGCATGGCAGATACGCAGTATTTT. Its protein product is CSVDEIGGMADTQYF.

The J gene is TRBJ1-1, the V gene TRBV20-1; D is ambiguous. Germline CDR1 reads DFQATT; CDR2 reads SNEGSKA (reference sequence). The CDR3 loop spans 10 amino acids. CDR3 sequence (DNA): TGCGCCCACCGGTACACTGAAGCTTTCTTT. This encodes CAHRYTEAFF.

The chain uses TRBV7-9 and TRBJ2-3; D remains ambiguous. V dropped 0 bases and J dropped 2 bases, with 12 bases sitting between them. CDR1 and CDR2 from the germline V gene are SEHNR and FQNEAQ (reference sequence). The CDR3 consists of 16 residues. CDR3 region: CASSLALSGSTDTQYF. As DNA, the CDR3 is TGTGCCAGCAGCTTAGCGCTGTCAGGTTCCACAGATACGCAGTATTTT.

The CDR3 protein is CSAWDGGLAGETQYF. The CDR3 region has the DNA TGCAGTGCATGGGACGGCGGACTAGCGGGCGAGACCCAGTACTTC. The J gene is TRBJ2-5, the V gene TRBV20-1, with TRBD2 matching 11 bases. From germline, CDR1 is DFQATT and CDR2 SNEGSKA (reference sequence). The CDR3 extends over 15 amino acids. With V trimmed by 6 bases and J by 5 bases, 11 bases remained unmatched.

The chain recombines TRBV9 with TRBJ1-5; TRBD1 is a possible D gene (6 bases). The V and J ends lost 3 bases and 6 bases respectively, with 16 bases between them. CDR1 is SGDLS, CDR2 YYNGEE, per germline. The CDR3 contains 15 residues. As DNA, the CDR3 is TGTGCCAGCAGCGCAGATTGGGGGCCGGGTCAGCCCCAGCATTTT. Translating gives CASSADWGPGQPQHF.

This clonotype is a singleton in its sample. The chain is built from TRBV6-2 or TRBV6-3 and TRBJ2-7; TRBD2 agrees at 10 bases. Per the germline V gene, CDR1 is MNHEY and CDR2 is SVGEGT. Germline trimming cut 5 bases from V and 3 bases from J; bases unmatched to any gene: 7. The CDR3 consists of 15 residues. This CDR3 is CASSPSGGHYYEQYF. For the CDR3, the DNA is TGTGCCAGCAGTCCTAGCGGGGGCCACTACTACGAGCAGTACTTC.

The chain couples TRBV20-1 to TRBJ2-1; D ambiguous. V was clipped by 7 bases and J by 0 bases, with 16 bases between them. The CDR3 loop spans 15 amino acids. In germline, CDR1 is DFQATT, CDR2 SNEGSKA (reference sequence). The CDR3 DNA follows: TGCAGTGGGCGGCCCAGGAGATACTCCTACAATGAGCAGTTCTTC. Residues: CSGRPRRYSYNEQFF.